This T cell receptor beta chain emerged from a study of CD8 T cells in ankylosing spondylitis (dated by TCRdb to 2015 to 2018). In terms of the full investigation: To find TCR variants linked to disease, the study profiled T cell receptor beta repertoires in ankylosing spondylitis patients and healthy donors. The full study cohort was made up of approximately 24 ankylosing spondylitis patients and approximately 100 healthy donors. Samples of peripheral blood were taken, and for ankylosing spondylitis patients, synovial fluid was collected as well. What the study reported, not specific to this receptor: Some motif variants had previously been reported in the synovial fluid and blood of reactive arthritis patients, which suggests shared mechanisms of disease initiation. Blood from ankylosing spondylitis patients appeared to be characterized by a TCR beta motif composed of about eight highly homologous amino acid variants. A CD8+ phenotype was shown by the disease-linked clones, which were found at relatively low frequencies in peripheral blood. The disease-linked clones were reported to be significantly enriched in matched synovial fluid samples from ankylosing spondylitis patients.

Sequencing was carried out with an Illumina HiSeq 2500. Quantitative 5'-RACE with molecular barcodes was the method used to prepare the TCR beta libraries. The authors' pipeline ran thus. Disease-linked TCR variants were identified with a new computational method built on a probabilistic model of VDJ rearrangement. TCRdb cleaned the public reads at Q25 with fastp, built clones with MiXCR and kept in-frame beta chains. One record per CDR3 amino acid sequence lists the most common genes and DNA. These V and J calls derive from TCRdb rather than the authors' analysis. Across this sample there are 750,000 to 850,000 distinct CDR3 sequences, with roughly 12% seen only once. Approximately 0.46% of the sample rests with the top ten. From the germline V gene, CDR1 is KGHDR and CDR2 is SFDVKD. Ends trimmed: V by 4 bases, J by 6 bases; bases unmatched to a gene: 6. Measured from the cysteine to the phenylalanine, the CDR3 is 15 residues long. This entry keeps only the CDR3 DNA: 45 bases, framed from base 1.

This clonotype was seen only a few times. Its antigen specificity is not known. No much larger clone exists at a distance of one base, and base qualities are not known. This TCR came from a male donor with ankylosing spondylitis. The chain is made from TRBV24-1 and TRBJ1-5, with 9 junctional bases fitting TRBD1. The sample taken for sequencing was blood, either unsorted or a sorted T cell fraction (not recorded which). The DNA sequence is as follows: TGTGCCACCAGTGAGGGACAGGGTCTGGGTCAGCCCCAGCATTTT. It translates as CATSEGQGLGQPQHF.